One T cell receptor beta chain is described in this entry. Its antigen is unknown. V lost 6 bases and J 8 bases, leaving 13 bases between the germline ends. This CDR3 is built from 13 residues. Germline-derived CDR1 and CDR2 are MNHEY and SMNVEV (reference sequence). Those patients with uncontrolled infection, other autoimmune disease, pregnancy or lactation were excluded. Diagnoses rested on clinical symptoms, serum thyroxine and TRAb, thyroid ultrasound and orbital computed tomography. Fresh peripheral blood, about 10 ml of it, supplied the PBMCs. The sample is drawn from a study of T cells in Graves' hyperthyroidism and ophthalmopathy. It was RNA transcripts that yielded the amplified TCR beta CDR3 regions. Primed by the HTBI set, a first-round RT-PCR was run on the TCR CDR3. TCRdb itself ran the multiplex PCR reads through MiXCR, one entry per CDR3 protein. Altogether around 600,000 distinct CDR3 sequences are present, approximately 15% being singletons, with the ten largest covering about 7%.

Findings and limits, study-wide: In the blood, most expanded thyroid clonotypes above 0.001 appeared as well.

V is TRBV27 and J is TRBJ1-4; D remains unclear. The sequence was collected from a woman in her late teens or twenties with Graves' ophthalmopathy. The specimen sequenced was blood. The CDR3 sequence is CASSPRGEEKLFF. DNA of the CDR3: TGTGCCAGCAGCCCCCGTGGGGAGGAAAAACTGTTTTTT.